This T cell receptor beta chain is from a study of shared clonotypes between healthy human individuals. Study conclusions and caveats: The study found roughly 5.3% of naive CD4 clonotypes shared across a few donors.

Clones were sequenced by immunoSEQ multiplex PCR, and TCRdb holds only the in-frame ones, with some missing. This sample has about 1 million clones, with about 74% found just once. Remarks on this clone: Its antigen is unknown. Within the sample, other DNA sequences also encode this same CDR3.

CDR1 SGHRS and CDR2 YFSETQ come from the germline V gene. The CDR3 totals 13 residues. V shed 0 bases and J shed 7 bases, with 5 bases lying between them. The authors divided CD4+ cells into CD45RA+ naive and CD45RA-negative memory subsets. The receptor was isolated from a young man in good health. Sequences were obtained from memory CD4+ T cells sorted from blood. As for subset: CD45RA-negative fraction. This chain joins TRBV5-1 and TRBJ1-6; D unclear. The CDR3, as DNA: TGCGCCAGCAGCTTGGAGGGAAATTCACCCCTCCACTTT. It encodes CASSLEGNSPLHF.